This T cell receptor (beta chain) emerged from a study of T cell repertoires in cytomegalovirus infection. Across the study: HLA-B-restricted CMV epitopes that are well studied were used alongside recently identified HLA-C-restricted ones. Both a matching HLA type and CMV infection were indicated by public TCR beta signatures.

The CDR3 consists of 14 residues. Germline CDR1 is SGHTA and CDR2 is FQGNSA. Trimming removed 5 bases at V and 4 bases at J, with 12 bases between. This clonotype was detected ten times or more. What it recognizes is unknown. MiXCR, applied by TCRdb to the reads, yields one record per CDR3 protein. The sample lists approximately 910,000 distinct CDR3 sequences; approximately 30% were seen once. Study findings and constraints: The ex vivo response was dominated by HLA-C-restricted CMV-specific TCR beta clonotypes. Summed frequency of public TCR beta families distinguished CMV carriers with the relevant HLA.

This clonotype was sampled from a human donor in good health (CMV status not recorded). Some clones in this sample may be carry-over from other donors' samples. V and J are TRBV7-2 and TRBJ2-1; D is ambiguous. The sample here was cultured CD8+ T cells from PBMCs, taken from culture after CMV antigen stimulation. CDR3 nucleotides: TGTGCCAGCAGCCCGACCCCCGGTTACAATGAGCAGTTCTTC. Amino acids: CASSPTPGYNEQFF.